The rows below give T cell receptor beta chains drawn from one sample of a study of cytomegalovirus exposure and HLA in healthy donors. Profiled with immunoSEQ multiplex PCR; TCRdb holds only in-frame clones, not every one. The table shows over 120,000 clones, with roughly nine tenths occurring only once. Material: PBMCs. The receptors here all came from a woman under 30 in good health and CMV-seropositive. CDR3s include the opening cysteine and the closing phenylalanine or tryptophan. Fields, in order: clone size, V gene, D gene, J gene, CDR3 DNA, CDR3 protein. D genes are given only for firm matches. Not all rows give a size; the values are once, few, many and, for expanded clones, a class.

NA,TRBV7-2,TRBD1,TRBJ1-6,TGTGCCAGCCGCCCCCGGGCAGGGGGTGGGTCACCCCTCCACTTT,CASRPRAGGGSPLHF
NA,TRBV2,NA,TRBJ2-3,TGTGCCAATCAGGGTTGGACAGATACGCAGTATTTT,CANQGWTDTQYF
NA,TRBV15,NA,TRBJ2-7,TGTGCCACCAGCAGAGATAGCCCGAAAAAAGGGGACGAGCAGTACTTC,CATSRDSPKKGDEQYF
NA,TRBV9,TRBD1,TRBJ2-2,TGTGCCAGCAGCGCCCAGGACAGGGGGAACACCGGGGAGCTGTTTTTT,CASSAQDRGNTGELFF
NA,TRBV28,TRBD1,TRBJ2-7,TGTGCCAGCAGTTCTGCCGGGACAGGGGTCTACGAGCAGTACTTC,CASSSAGTGVYEQYF
NA,TRBV2,NA,TRBJ1-4,TGTGCCAGCAGTGGAGGCTCATCTGAAAAACTGTTTTTT,CASSGGSSEKLFF
once,TRBV25-1,TRBD1,TRBJ1-1,TGTGCCAGTCAGGACAGGGCGGACACTGAAGCTTTCTTT,CASQDRADTEAFF
NA,TRBV5-6,TRBD2,TRBJ2-1,TGTGCCAGCAGCCGCTCGGGGCTAGCGGCCCTAAGCTCCTACAATGAGCAGTTCTTC,CASSRSGLAALSSYNEQFF
NA,TRBV6-5,TRBD1,TRBJ1-5,TGTGCCAGCACCCAAGGGACAGGGAGCAATCAGCCCCAGCATTTT,CASTQGTGSNQPQHF
NA,TRBV7-9,TRBD2,TRBJ2-5,TGTGCCAGCAGCTGGACTAGCGGGGGGGCCCCTGAGACCCAGTACTTC,CASSWTSGGAPETQYF
NA,TRBV19,NA,TRBJ1-5,TGTGCCAGTAGTCCTAAGGACAGATTACAGCCCCAGCATTTT,CASSPKDRLQPQHF
NA,TRBV28,TRBD1,TRBJ1-1,TGTGCCAGCAGTTTAAGGGCAGGGGGCGTTAGGGGCACTGAAGCTTTCTTT,CASSLRAGGVRGTEAFF
NA,TRBV28,NA,TRBJ2-7,TGTGCCAGCAGTCCTCCCGACAGGTTCGGTTACCTCCACTACGAGCAGTACTTC,CASSPPDRFGYLHYEQYF
NA,TRBV5-1,TRBD2,TRBJ2-1,TGCGCCAGCAGCTTGCTGATTACTAGCGGGGTTATAGACTCCTACAATGAGCAGTTCTTC,CASSLLITSGVIDSYNEQFF
NA,TRBV7-9,TRBD1,TRBJ1-1,TGTGCCAGCAGCTTAGGCGACAGGGCATGGACTGAAGCTTTCTTT,CASSLGDRAWTEAFF
NA,TRBV6-5,NA,TRBJ1-2,TGTGCCAGCAGTTACGCAGGCGGCTACACCTTC,CASSYAGGYTF